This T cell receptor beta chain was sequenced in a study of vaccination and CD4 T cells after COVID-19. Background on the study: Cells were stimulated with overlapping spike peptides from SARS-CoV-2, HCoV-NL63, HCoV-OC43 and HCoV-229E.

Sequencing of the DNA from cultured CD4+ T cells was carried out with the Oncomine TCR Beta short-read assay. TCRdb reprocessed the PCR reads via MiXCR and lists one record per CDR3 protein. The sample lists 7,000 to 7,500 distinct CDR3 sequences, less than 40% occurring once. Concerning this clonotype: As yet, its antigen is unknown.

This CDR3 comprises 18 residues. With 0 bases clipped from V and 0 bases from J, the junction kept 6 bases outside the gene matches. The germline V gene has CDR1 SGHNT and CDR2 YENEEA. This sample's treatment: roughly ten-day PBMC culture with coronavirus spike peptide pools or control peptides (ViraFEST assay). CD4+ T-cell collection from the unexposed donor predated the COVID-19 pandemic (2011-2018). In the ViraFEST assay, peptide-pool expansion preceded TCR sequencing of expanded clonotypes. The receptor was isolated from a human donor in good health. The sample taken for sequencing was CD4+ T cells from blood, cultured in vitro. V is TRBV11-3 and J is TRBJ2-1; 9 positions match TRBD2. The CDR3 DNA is TGTGCCAGCAGCTTAGATCTAGCGGGACAATTCTCCTACAATGAGCAGTTCTTC. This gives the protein CASSLDLAGQFSYNEQFF.